Sequencing of this T cell receptor beta chain was carried out in a study of blood T cell repertoires in COVID-19. As for the study in general: Spain, Italy and the United States supplied samples that represented acute and convalescent COVID-19.

The authors' processing: Estimated nucleated cell counts came from reference gene primer amplification. Sequencing was performed with immunoSEQ multiplex PCR; in TCRdb, only in-frame clones are kept and a portion is missing. That table supplies the V and J calls and clone size; D and trimming were determined from the DNA. The profile covers 150,000 to 200,000 clones, with 80% to 90% appearing a single time and 1.5% to 2% taken by the ten largest. The CDR3 loop spans 14 amino acids. After removal of 9 bases from V and 3 bases from J, the junction contained 0 bases not matched to a gene. The germline gives CDR1 KGHDR, CDR2 SFDVKD.

This sequence was found in a young man who had recovered from COVID-19. The rearrangement uses TRBV24-1 and TRBJ2-3, with 15 bases lining up with TRBD2. The sample taken for sequencing was peripheral blood. The CDR3 DNA follows: TGTGCCACCGGGACTAGCGGGGGGACAGATACGCAGTATTTT. The encoded protein is CATGTSGGTDTQYF.